The entry below describes one T cell receptor beta chain. The data are from a study of blood T cell repertoires in COVID-19. Some clones are missing from TCRdb's copy, which holds only in-frame ones; the method was immunoSEQ multiplex PCR. The sample records approximately 220,000 clones, more than 80% being singletons. CDR3 size: 14 residues. Germline V CDR1 and CDR2: SGDLS, YYNGEE. The V end was cut by 4 bases, the J end by 1 base, with 11 bases between. The TCR sequence derives from a woman aged 80 or over with acute or convalescent COVID-19. The chain employs TRBV9 and TRBJ1-1; D is undetermined. The sample taken for sequencing was peripheral blood. CDR3: CASSPRQANTEAFF. The CDR3 DNA reads TGTGCCAGCAGCCCAAGACAAGCGAACACTGAAGCTTTCTTT. The whole variable domain, remainder taken from reference TRBV9 and TRBJ1-1, is DSGVTQTPKHLITATGQRVTLRCSPRSGDLSVYWYQQSLDQGLQFLIQYYNGEERAKGNILERFSAQQFPDLHSELNLSSLELGDSALYFCASSPRQANTEAFFGQGTRLTVV.